The 8 T cell receptor beta chains below come from one sample, sequenced in a study of cytomegalovirus exposure and HLA in healthy donors. It was with 60 Vbeta and 13 Jbeta primers that the PCR ran. This table comes from immunoSEQ multiplex PCR, and its TCRdb copy is limited to in-frame clones, with some not included. The sample has under 200,000 clones; roughly four fifths are singletons. Sequences were obtained from PBMCs. These TCRs come from a man aged 55 to 69 in good health and CMV-seronegative.

This rearrangement joins TRBV30 to TRBJ2-3, with D unclear. Trimming shortened V by 4 bases and J by 4 bases, and 12 bases separated the two germline ends. The CDR3 is made up of 13 amino acids. From germline, CDR1 is GTSNPN and CDR2 SVGIG (reference sequence). The CDR3 spells CAWNLGQADTQYF. The DNA for the CDR3 is TGTGCCTGGAATCTTGGGCAGGCAGATACGCAGTATTTT.

The rearrangement joins TRBV7-7 to TRBJ2-2; a weak D match, TRBD1 (6 bases). The germline CDR1 and CDR2 sequences are SSHAT and FNYEAQ (reference sequence). The CDR3 totals 16 residues. V lost 3 bases and J lost 5, with 16 bases in between. CDR3 loop: CASSFTPDRGTGELFF. DNA of the CDR3: TGTGCCAGCAGCTTTACTCCGGACAGAGGAACCGGGGAGCTGTTTTTT. The full variable domain, completed using reference TRBV7-7 and TRBJ2-2, is GAGVSQSPRYKVTKRGQDVTLRCDPISSHATLYWYQQALGQGPEFLTYFNYEAQPDKSGLPSDRFSAERPEGSISTLTIQRTEQRDSAMYRCASSFTPDRGTGELFFGEGSRLTVL.

The chain has TRBV28 and TRBJ1-1, with D possibly TRBD1 on 5 matching bases. The germline V gene has CDR1 MDHEN and CDR2 SYDVKM. The V end was cut by 6 bases, the J end by 2 bases, with 7 bases between. The CDR3 covers 12 residues. The DNA of the CDR3 is TGTGCCAGCAGGGGGCTTAACACTGAAGCTTTCTTT. Protein: CASRGLNTEAFF.

V is TRBV7-6 and J is TRBJ1-1, with D possibly being TRBD1 (5 bases). The CDR3 contains 12 residues. CDR1 and CDR2 from the germline V gene are SGHVS and FNYEAQ. V was shortened by 6 bases and J by 5 bases, with 10 bases between the two germline ends. DNA for the CDR3: TGTGCCAGCAGTCTGCGGGGGACTGAAGCTTTCTTT. Translation: CASSLRGTEAFF.

This chain links TRBV5-1 with TRBJ2-2; the match to TRBD1 covers 7 bases. CDR3 length equals 14 residues. Trimming took 4 bases from V and 6 from J; bases not matched to a gene: 6. The germline gives CDR1 SGHRS, CDR2 YFSETQ. CDR3 nucleotide sequence: TGCGCCAGCAGCCAGGGACAGTCCCCCGGGGAGCTGTTTTTT. Protein product: CASSQGQSPGELFF.

The V gene is TRBV10-3, the J gene TRBJ2-7; D is uncertain. Germline values: CDR1 ENHRY, CDR2 SYGVKD. There are 11 residues in the CDR3. V lost 3 bases and J lost 7, with 7 bases in between. CDR3 protein: CAISDLFEQYF. The CDR3 coding sequence is TGTGCCATCAGTGATTTATTTGAGCAGTACTTC.

This clone appeared a single time. This rearrangement joins TRBV30 to TRBJ2-4, with 13 bases matching TRBD2. This CDR3 spans 15 amino acids. J lost 8 bases, V lost 3 bases, and 7 bases had no gene match. The germline CDR1 and CDR2 sequences are GTSNPN and SVGIG (reference sequence). CDR3 sequence reads: CAWRAGLAGRDIQYF. The CDR3 nucleotides are TGTGCCTGGAGGGCGGGACTAGCGGGGAGGGACATTCAGTACTTC.

The chain uses TRBV30 and TRBJ1-2; 7 positions match TRBD1. CDR1 and CDR2 (germline): GTSNPN, SVGIG (reference sequence). The junction had 5 bases not matched to a gene; V was cut back by 6 bases and J by 1 base. CDR3 size: 13 residues. This chain's CDR3 is CACGTAFNYGYTF. The CDR3 DNA reads as TGTGCCTGCGGGACAGCCTTTAACTATGGCTACACCTTC.